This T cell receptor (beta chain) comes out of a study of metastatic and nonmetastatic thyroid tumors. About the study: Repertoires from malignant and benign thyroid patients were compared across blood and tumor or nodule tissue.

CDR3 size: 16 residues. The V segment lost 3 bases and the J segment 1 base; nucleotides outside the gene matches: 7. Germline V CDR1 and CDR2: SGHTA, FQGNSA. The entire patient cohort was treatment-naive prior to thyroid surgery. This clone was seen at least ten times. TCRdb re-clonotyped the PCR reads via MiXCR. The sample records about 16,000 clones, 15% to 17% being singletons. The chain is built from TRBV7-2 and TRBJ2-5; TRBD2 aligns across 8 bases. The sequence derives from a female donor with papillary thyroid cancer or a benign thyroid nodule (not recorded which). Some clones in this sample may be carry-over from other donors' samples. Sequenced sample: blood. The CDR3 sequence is CASSFSSGEPQETQYF. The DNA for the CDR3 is TGTGCCAGCAGCTTTAGTAGCGGGGAACCCCAAGAGACCCAGTACTTC.